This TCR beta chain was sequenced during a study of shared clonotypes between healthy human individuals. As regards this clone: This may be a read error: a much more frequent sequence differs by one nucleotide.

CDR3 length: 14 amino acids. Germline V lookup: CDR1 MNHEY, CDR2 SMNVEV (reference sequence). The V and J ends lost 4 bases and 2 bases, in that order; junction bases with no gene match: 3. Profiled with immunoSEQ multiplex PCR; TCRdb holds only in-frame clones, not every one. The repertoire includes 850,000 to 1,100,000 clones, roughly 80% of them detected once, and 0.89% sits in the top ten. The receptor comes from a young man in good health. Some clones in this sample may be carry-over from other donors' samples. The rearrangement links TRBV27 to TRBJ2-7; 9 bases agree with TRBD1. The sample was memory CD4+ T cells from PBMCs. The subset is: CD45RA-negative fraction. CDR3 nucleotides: TGTGCCAGCAGTTATGGGACAGGGACCTACGAGCAGTACTTC. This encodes CASSYGTGTYEQYF.